These 32 T cell receptor beta chains were all obtained from the same sample, sequenced in a study of PD-1 blockade in classical Hodgkin lymphoma. Every patient relapsed after autologous stem cell transplantation, and brentuximab vedotin exposure varied. Only in-frame clones appear in the TCRdb table, and some are missing; sequencing was by immunoSEQ multiplex PCR. The sample contains 50,000 or so clones, just under 75% of which appear only once. The sequenced sample was peripheral blood mononuclear cells (PBMCs), obtained before the second cycle of nivolumab. These receptors came from a human donor with classical Hodgkin lymphoma.

CDR3 DNA: TGTGCCAGCAGGGATGACTGGGGCACTGAAGCTTTCTTT. Encoded protein: CASRDDWGTEAFF. The chain couples TRBV2 to TRBJ1-1; no firm D call. This CDR3 spans 13 amino acids. Deletions cut 6 bases from V and 4 bases from J, with 12 bases between. From germline, CDR1 is SNHLY and CDR2 FYNNEI. Full variable domain (missing parts from reference TRBV2 and TRBJ1-1): EPEVTQTPSHQVTQMGQEVILRCVPISNHLYFYWYRQILGQKVEFLVSFYNNEISEKSEIFDDQFSVERPDGSNFTLKIRSTKLEDSAMYFCASRDDWGTEAFFGQGTRLTVV.

The chain uses TRBV6-5 and TRBJ1-1; weak D call: TRBD1 (6 bases). V was shortened by 2 bases and J by 5 bases, with 15 bases between the two germline ends. CDR1 is MNHEY, CDR2 SVGAGI, per germline. The CDR3 is 15 residues long. The CDR3 spells CASSYGGARDTEAFF. For the CDR3, the DNA is TGTGCCAGCAGTTACGGGGGGGCGAGGGATACTGAAGCTTTCTTT.

The chain carries TRBV28 and TRBJ2-6, with 11 bases matching TRBD1. The trim removed 6 bases at V and 0 bases at J, leaving 4 bases unmatched. The length of the CDR3 is 17 residues. The germline V gene encodes CDR1 MDHEN and CDR2 SYDVKM. The CDR3 DNA sequence: TGTGCCAGCAGACGGACAGGGGGCCCCTCTGGGGCCAACGTCCTGACTTTC. This translates into CASRRTGGPSGANVLTF.

This chain uses TRBV4-2 with TRBJ2-7; the D gene is possibly TRBD2 (5 bases). Deletions cut 5 bases from V and 0 bases from J, with 14 bases between. Germline V gives CDR1 LGHNA, CDR2 YNFKEQ. This CDR3 comprises 15 residues. The CDR3 region is CASSSGLLSSYEQYF. The CDR3 region has the DNA TGTGCCAGCAGCTCCGGACTGCTAAGCTCCTACGAGCAGTACTTC.

The rearrangement uses TRBV14 and TRBJ2-7, with 10 nucleotides matching TRBD1. Germline V gene lookup returns CDR1 SGHDN and CDR2 FVKESK. The CDR3 totals 15 residues. The V and J ends lost 1 base and 6 bases, in that order; junction bases with no gene match: 6. The CDR3 loop is CASSQGFGTGAEQYF. For the CDR3, the DNA is TGTGCCAGCAGCCAAGGGTTTGGGACAGGGGCCGAGCAGTACTTC.

V usage is TRBV28 and J usage is TRBJ1-2, with 10 bases fitting TRBD1. Trimming at V came to 7 bases and at J to 2 bases, leaving 4 bases not matched to a gene. Germline V CDR1 and CDR2: MDHEN, SYDVKM. The CDR3 loop spans 14 amino acids. CDR3 region: CASTRTGGNYGYTF. CDR3 sequence (DNA): TGTGCCAGCACCAGGACAGGGGGAAACTATGGCTACACCTTC.

By share of the sample, this clone is medium-sized (0.01 to 0.1%). The V gene is TRBV6-6, the J gene TRBJ1-1; D possibly corresponds to TRBD1 (6 bases). The CDR3 consists of 14 residues. Germline assignment: CDR1 MNHNY and CDR2 SVGAGI (reference sequence). Trimming removed 3 bases at V and 2 bases at J, with 10 bases between. The CDR3 region has the DNA TGTGCCAGCAGTTATACGACAGGTAACACTGAAGCTTTCTTT. Residues: CASSYTTGNTEAFF.

In its sample, this clone was seen a few times. The chain combines TRBV5-1 with TRBJ2-1; D may be TRBD1 (6 bases). CDR1 and CDR2 from the germline V gene are SGHRS and YFSETQ. CDR3 length equals 16 residues. Deletions cut 0 bases from V and 12 bases from J, with 22 bases between. In nucleotides, the CDR3 is TGCGCCAGCAGCTTGGCTGGGGACACGTCCCAAACCGGGCAGTTCTTC. Its protein product is CASSLAGDTSQTGQFF. Variable domain in full (rest from reference TRBV5-1 and TRBJ2-1): KAGVTQTPRYLIKTRGQQVTLSCSPISGHRSVSWYQQTPGQGLQFLFEYFSETQRNKGNFPGRFSGRQFSNSRSEMNVSTLELGDSALYLCASSLAGDTSQTGQFFGPGTRLTVL.

The V gene is TRBV7-9, the J gene TRBJ2-2; 8 bases line up with TRBD1. The CDR3 spans 15 residues. The germline gives CDR1 SEHNR, CDR2 FQNEAQ (reference sequence). Unmatched junction bases numbered 4, after V lost 3 bases and J lost 4 bases. CDR3 region: CASSFQGAGTGELFF. In nucleotides, the CDR3 is TGTGCCAGCAGCTTCCAGGGGGCGGGCACCGGGGAGCTGTTTTTT. Supplemented by reference TRBV7-9 and TRBJ2-2, the full variable domain reads DTGVSQNPRHKITKRGQNVTFRCDPISEHNRLYWYRQTLGQGPEFLTYFQNEAQLEKSRLLSDRFSAERPKGSFSTLEIQRTEQGDSAMYLCASSFQGAGTGELFFGEGSRLTVL.

J is TRBJ1-2 and V is TRBV6-5; a weak D match, TRBD1 (5 bases). Germline V gives CDR1 MNHEY, CDR2 SVGAGI. V lost 5 bases, J lost 7 bases, and 11 bases lay in between. The CDR3 loop spans 12 amino acids. CDR3 residues: CASSHGTRGYTF. The DNA of the CDR3 is TGTGCCAGCAGTCACGGGACCCGTGGCTACACCTTC.

The chain employs TRBV5-1 and TRBJ2-2; 9 positions match TRBD2. Germline V gene lookup returns CDR1 SGHRS and CDR2 YFSETQ. V was clipped by 6 bases and J by 0 bases; unmatched bases: 6. There are 16 residues in the CDR3. CDR3 DNA sequence: TGCGCCAGCACTGCTTTAGCGGGAGCGAACACCGGGGAGCTGTTTTTT. Its translation is CASTALAGANTGELFF.

V and J are TRBV27 and TRBJ1-1; no definite D call. Deletions cut 7 bases from V and 3 bases from J, with 18 bases between. The CDR3 consists of 15 residues. CDR1 is MNHEY and CDR2 is SMNVEV in the germline V gene (reference sequence). The DNA of the CDR3 is TGTGCCAGCATGATAGAGGGAAGCCTGGACACTGAAGCTTTCTTT. Translation gives CASMIEGSLDTEAFF.

The chain joins TRBV11-2 to TRBJ2-6; 8 bases agree with TRBD1. This CDR3 region has 19 residues. Germline V gives CDR1 SGHAT, CDR2 FQNNGV. The trim removed 2 bases at V and 3 bases at J, leaving 12 bases unmatched. CDR3 amino acids: CASSLYIGQGYSGANVLTF. The DNA of the CDR3 is TGTGCCAGCAGCTTATATATCGGACAGGGTTACAGTGGGGCCAACGTCCTGACTTTC.

The chain joins TRBV6-1 to TRBJ2-2; D tentatively fits TRBD1 or TRBD2 (5 bases each). CDR3 length: 16 amino acids. Trimming took off 4 bases at V and 2 bases at J, with 14 bases between the two ends. Germline V gene data show CDR1 as MNHNS and CDR2 as SASEGT. The chain's CDR3 is CASSAGTTTNTGELFF. The CDR3 DNA follows: TGTGCCAGCAGTGCCGGGACCACCACTAACACCGGGGAGCTGTTTTTT.

The V gene is TRBV9, the J gene TRBJ2-7; the match to TRBD1 covers 7 bases. The CDR3 has 14 residues. The V segment lost 3 bases and the J segment 3 bases; nucleotides outside the gene matches: 6. CDR1 and CDR2 from the germline V gene are SGDLS and YYNGEE. The CDR3 sequence: CASSDGQDHYEQYF. CDR3 coding DNA: TGTGCCAGCAGCGACGGACAGGACCACTACGAGCAGTACTTC.

The CDR3 DNA sequence: TGTGCCAGCAGCCTCGGAACCGTCGGGGGAGGCAGCACCATATATTTT. Its protein product is CASSLGTVGGGSTIYF. The gene calls are TRBV7-9 and TRBJ1-3; TRBD1 is a possible D gene (5 bases). V shed 5 bases and J shed 9 bases, with 23 bases lying between them. Germline V CDR1 and CDR2: SEHNR, FQNEAQ (reference sequence). The CDR3 runs 16 residues. The entire variable domain, with the rest obtained from reference TRBV7-9 and TRBJ1-3, is as follows: DTGVSQNPRHKITKRGQNVTFRCDPISEHNRLYWYRQTLGQGPEFLTYFQNEAQLEKSRLLSDRFSAERPKGSFSTLEIQRTEQGDSAMYLCASSLGTVGGGSTIYFGEGSWLTVV.

This clone is termed medium-sized. The gene calls are TRBV10-3 and TRBJ1-5, with D perhaps TRBD1 (6 bases). Germline V gene lookup returns CDR1 ENHRY and CDR2 SYGVKD. The CDR3 is 16 amino acids. V was clipped by 0 bases and J by 3 bases, with 12 bases between them. The CDR3 loop is CAISESTTGHNQPQHF. The CDR3, as DNA: TGTGCCATCAGTGAGTCTACGACAGGCCACAATCAGCCCCAGCATTTT.

This sequence joins TRBV5-5 and TRBJ1-5; D might be TRBD1 (6 bases). The CDR3 has 15 amino acids. CDR1 and CDR2 (germline): SGHKS, YYEKEE (reference sequence). The germline V and J ends were trimmed by 4 bases and 4 bases, with 15 bases remaining between them. CDR3 amino acids: CASSEQGGGNQPQHF. The CDR3, as DNA: TGTGCCAGCAGCGAACAAGGAGGGGGAAATCAGCCCCAGCATTTT.

This sequence joins TRBV27 and TRBJ2-7; the D call may be TRBD1 or TRBD2 (6 bases each). The CDR3 spans 16 residues. The germline V and J ends were trimmed by 1 base and 4 bases, with 17 bases remaining between them. The germline V gene encodes CDR1 MNHEY and CDR2 SMNVEV (reference sequence). CDR3 residues: CASSLFEGGARYEQYF. Here the CDR3 DNA reads TGTGCCAGCAGTTTATTTGAGGGGGGCGCCAGGTACGAGCAGTACTTC.

V gene TRBV29-1 combines with J gene TRBJ2-2, with D perhaps TRBD2 (7 bases). Germline CDR1 SQVTM, CDR2 ANQGSEA. Trimming removed 7 bases from V and 2 bases from J, with 14 bases in between. The CDR3 has 14 amino acids. The CDR3 loop is CSAKGGVNTGELFF. The CDR3 DNA follows: TGCAGCGCCAAAGGGGGGGTTAACACCGGGGAGCTGTTTTTT.

This chain uses TRBV19 with TRBJ2-7, with 7 nucleotides matching TRBD2. V was pared by 4 bases and J by 0 bases, with 0 bases of the junction left unmatched. CDR1 and CDR2 (germline): LNHDA, SQIVND (reference sequence). The CDR3 has 13 amino acids. The CDR3 DNA reads as TGTGCCAGTAGTAGCGGGAGCTCCTACGAGCAGTACTTC. Translation gives CASSSGSSYEQYF.

The chain uses TRBV7-2 and TRBJ1-1, with D maybe TRBD1 (6 bases). CDR1 and CDR2 (germline): SGHTA, FQGNSA. V lost 5 bases, J lost 3 bases, and 16 bases lay in between. The CDR3 length is 15 residues. This chain's CDR3 is CASSGVLGQYTEAFF. CDR3 in DNA: TGTGCCAGCAGCGGGGTCCTGGGACAATACACTGAAGCTTTCTTT.

This clone was observed a handful of times. J is TRBJ2-3 and V is TRBV10-3; TRBD1 matches 8 bases. V trimming: 0 bases; J trimming: 6 bases; junction bases outside the gene matches: 5. The germline V gene has CDR1 ENHRY and CDR2 SYGVKD. The CDR3 consists of 15 residues. CDR3 residues: CAISESGDRGDTQYF. The CDR3, as DNA: TGTGCCATCAGTGAGTCTGGAGACAGGGGCGATACGCAGTATTTT.

In DNA form, the CDR3 reads TGTGCCAGCAGCGTAGCGGTGAACACTGAAGCTTTCTTT. It yields the protein CASSVAVNTEAFF. This chain connects TRBV9 to TRBJ1-1; unclear D gene. This CDR3 region has 13 residues. Between the trimmed V and J ends, which lost 0 bases and 0 bases, there was a span of 3 bases. Germline assignment: CDR1 SGDLS and CDR2 YYNGEE.

The chain combines TRBV27 with TRBJ1-2, with a possible D match to TRBD1 (5 bases). Trimming pared 0 bases from V and 0 bases from J, leaving 14 bases between. CDR1 MNHEY and CDR2 SMNVEV come from the germline V gene (reference sequence). The CDR3 extends over 17 amino acids. The CDR3 region is CASSLSSVRGSNYGYTF. The CDR3 region has the DNA TGTGCCAGCAGTTTATCGTCGGTGCGGGGGTCTAACTATGGCTACACCTTC.

This chain links TRBV19 with TRBJ2-5; D might be TRBD2 (6 bases). Germline V lookup: CDR1 LNHDA, CDR2 SQIVND (reference sequence). The V end lost 6 bases, the J end lost 5 bases, and 22 bases lay between the germline ends. The CDR3 runs to 16 residues. The CDR3 region is CASSPNPGDSRETQYF. In nucleotides, the CDR3 is TGTGCCAGTAGCCCAAATCCCGGGGACTCAAGGGAGACCCAGTACTTC.

The V and J genes are TRBV5-1 and TRBJ2-5; D gene unclear. Trimming removed 2 bases from V and 2 bases from J, with 7 bases in between. Germline CDR1 SGHRS, CDR2 YFSETQ. The CDR3 runs 13 residues. In DNA, the CDR3 is TGCGCCAGCAGCTTATCAGATCAAGAGACCCAGTACTTC. This codes for CASSLSDQETQYF. The whole variable domain, filled in from reference TRBV5-1 and TRBJ2-5, reads KAGVTQTPRYLIKTRGQQVTLSCSPISGHRSVSWYQQTPGQGLQFLFEYFSETQRNKGNFPGRFSGRQFSNSRSEMNVSTLELGDSALYLCASSLSDQETQYFGPGTRLLVL.

This clone has a handful of counts. The chain links TRBV10-3 to TRBJ2-7; 11 bases map to TRBD2. The CDR3 totals 16 residues. J was trimmed by 2 bases and V by 3 bases; bases with no gene match: 6. Germline values: CDR1 ENHRY, CDR2 SYGVKD. CDR3 residues: CAISDHTSGRTYEQYF. The CDR3, as DNA: TGTGCCATCAGTGACCACACTAGCGGGAGAACCTACGAGCAGTACTTC.

This clone appeared a few times. Here the CDR3 reads CATLAGGDGSQPQHF. CDR3 DNA sequence: TGTGCCACACTAGCGGGGGGGGATGGAAGTCAGCCCCAGCATTTT. The chain carries TRBV10-3 and TRBJ1-5, with D maybe TRBD1 (5 bases). CDR1 is ENHRY and CDR2 is SYGVKD in the germline V gene. The CDR3 spans 15 residues. V was shortened by 10 bases and J by 6 bases, with 22 bases between the two germline ends.

The rearrangement links TRBV27 to TRBJ1-1; tentatively, D is TRBD1 (6 bases). Germline V CDR1 and CDR2: MNHEY, SMNVEV (reference sequence). There are 17 residues in the CDR3. Trimming removed 3 bases from V and 6 bases from J, with 23 bases in between. The CDR3 DNA reads as TGTGCCAGCAGTTTTCTCTCGGGGGGCAAGGGGCAGTCTGAAGCTTTCTTT. This codes for CASSFLSGGKGQSEAFF.

The chain employs TRBV10-3 and TRBJ2-1; 13 positions match TRBD2. V shed 4 bases and J 1 base; nucleotides not matched to a gene: 16. The CDR3 loop spans 21 amino acids. Germline-derived CDR1 and CDR2 are ENHRY and SYGVKD. The CDR3 DNA reads TGTGCCATCAGTGGCCCTCTGGGACTAGCGGGATCACGAGGGTCCTACAATGAGCAGTTCTTC. Residues: CAISGPLGLAGSRGSYNEQFF.

This clone was seen only a few times. This chain uses TRBV19 with TRBJ2-3; 7 bases are a match to TRBD1. The germline CDR1 and CDR2 sequences are LNHDA and SQIVND (reference sequence). The V and J ends lost 2 bases and 4 bases, in that order; junction bases with no gene match: 3. The CDR3 length is 14 residues. CDR3 DNA sequence: TGTGCCAGTAGTATAAGACAGGGATCAGATACGCAGTATTTT. Residues: CASSIRQGSDTQYF. The full variable domain, completed using reference TRBV19 and TRBJ2-3, is DGGITQSPKYLFRKEGQNVTLSCEQNLNHDAMYWYRQDPGQGLRLIYYSQIVNDFQKGDIAEGYSVSREKKESFPLTVTSAQKNPTAFYLCASSIRQGSDTQYFGPGTRLTVL.